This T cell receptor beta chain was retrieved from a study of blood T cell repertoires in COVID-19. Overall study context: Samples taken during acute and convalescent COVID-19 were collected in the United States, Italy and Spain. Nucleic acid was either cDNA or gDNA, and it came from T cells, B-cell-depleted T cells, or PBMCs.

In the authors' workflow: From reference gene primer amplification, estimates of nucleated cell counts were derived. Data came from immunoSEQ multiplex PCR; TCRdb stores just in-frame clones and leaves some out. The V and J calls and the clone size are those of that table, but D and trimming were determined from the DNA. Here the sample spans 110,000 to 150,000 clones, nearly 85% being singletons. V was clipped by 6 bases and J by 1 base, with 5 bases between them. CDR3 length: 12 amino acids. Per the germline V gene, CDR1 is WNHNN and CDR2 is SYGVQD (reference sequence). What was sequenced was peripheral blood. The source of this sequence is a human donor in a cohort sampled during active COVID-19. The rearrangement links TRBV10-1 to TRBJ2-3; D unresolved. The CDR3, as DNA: TGCGCCAGCAGCCTCCGCACAGATACGCAGTATTTT. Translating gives CASSLRTDTQYF.